Presented here are 29 T cell receptor beta chains from one specimen sequenced in a study of shared T cell receptors in the human thymus (dated by TCRdb to the early 2020s). The library was generated by the immunoSEQ multiplex PCR assay. TCRdb mirrors the immuneACCESS table, restricted to in-frame sequences. Some clones are absent from its copies; in checked studies, under half trace to an unresolved V gene, and the reason for the others is unknown. The sample has about 400,000 clones on record, just under 95% of them singletons. The ten largest clones represent approximately 0.02% of the sample. Sequencing was performed on thymocytes. Receptors originate from a human donor.

The chain employs TRBV2 and TRBJ1-4; the match to TRBD1 covers 7 bases. The CDR3 is 14 amino acids. CDR1 is SNHLY, CDR2 FYNNEI, per germline. With V trimmed by 5 bases and J by 3 bases, 3 bases remained unmatched. CDR3 sequence reads: CASSKTGSNEKLFF. The CDR3 nucleotides read TGTGCCAGCAGTAAGACAGGGTCTAATGAAAAACTGTTTTTT.

J is TRBJ1-2 and V is TRBV27, with 8 nucleotides matching TRBD1. Germline lookup yields CDR1 MNHEY and CDR2 SMNVEV (reference sequence). With V trimmed by 5 bases and J by 2 bases, 19 bases remained unmatched. This CDR3 has 19 residues. This CDR3 is CASSPESGQGRNFNYGYTF. The CDR3 DNA follows: TGTGCCAGCAGTCCGGAGAGCGGACAGGGTCGTAATTTCAACTATGGCTACACCTTC.

The chain uses TRBV19 and TRBJ2-7; the match to TRBD2 covers 8 bases. The CDR3 spans 14 residues. The germline CDR1 and CDR2 sequences are LNHDA and SQIVND (reference sequence). With 5 bases clipped from V and 4 bases from J, the junction kept 7 bases outside the gene matches. This CDR3 is CASSGTRGNYEQYF. The CDR3 DNA sequence: TGTGCCAGTAGTGGGACTAGGGGGAATTACGAGCAGTACTTC.

The chain employs TRBV20-1 and TRBJ2-7; no definite D call. From germline, CDR1 is DFQATT and CDR2 SNEGSKA (reference sequence). Trimming cost V 3 bases and J 3 bases, with 6 bases left between them. The CDR3 sequence is 11 residues long. The CDR3: CSASWRYEQYF. CDR3 in DNA: TGCAGTGCTAGTTGGCGCTACGAGCAGTACTTC.

The V gene is TRBV28, the J gene TRBJ2-7; D unresolved. There are 16 residues in the CDR3. Germline values: CDR1 MDHEN, CDR2 SYDVKM. V was pared by 6 bases and J by 0 bases, with 18 bases between. The CDR3 DNA follows: TGTGCCAGCAGACGATCTATTGGACGGAACTCCTACGAGCAGTACTTC. This translates into CASRRSIGRNSYEQYF.

The rearrangement uses TRBV14 and TRBJ1-5; D is uncertain. The germline gives CDR1 SGHDN, CDR2 FVKESK. V lost 0 bases, J lost 7 bases, and 10 bases lay in between. This CDR3 has 14 amino acids. CDR3 loop: CASSQDGRDQPQHF. The CDR3 nucleotides read TGTGCCAGCAGCCAAGATGGGAGAGACCAGCCCCAGCATTTT. Supplemented by reference TRBV14 and TRBJ1-5, the full variable domain reads EAGVTQFPSHSVIEKGQTVTLRCDPISGHDNLYWYRRVMGKEIKFLLHFVKESKQDESGMPNNRFLAERTGGTYSTLKVQPAELEDSGVYFCASSQDGRDQPQHFGDGTRLSIL.

This clone was picked up a small number of times. The chain combines TRBV28 with TRBJ1-5; 7 positions match TRBD1. The V and J ends lost 3 bases and 4 bases, in that order; junction bases with no gene match: 6. This CDR3 is built from 15 residues. Germline values: CDR1 MDHEN, CDR2 SYDVKM. CDR3 region: CASSFPRGTNQPQHF. DNA of the CDR3: TGTGCCAGCAGTTTCCCCAGGGGGACTAATCAGCCCCAGCATTTT.

V gene TRBV4-1 combines with J gene TRBJ1-1; no clear D. CDR1 and CDR2 (germline): MGHRA, YSYEKL. The CDR3 has 17 residues. The ends were cut back, 0 bases at V and 0 bases at J, with 14 bases in the middle. The CDR3 reads CASSQDNGKRVNTEAFF. CDR3 in DNA: TGCGCCAGCAGCCAAGATAACGGGAAAAGGGTGAACACTGAAGCTTTCTTT.

The chain couples TRBV10-3 to TRBJ1-2; 7 bases map to TRBD1. The CDR3 runs to 12 residues. J gave up 6 bases and V 9 bases, and 7 bases lay outside the gene matches. The germline gives CDR1 ENHRY, CDR2 SYGVKD. CDR3 amino acids: CAITGAVDGYTF. The CDR3 nucleotides are TGTGCCATTACAGGGGCGGTCGATGGCTACACCTTC.

The rearrangement uses TRBV7-7 and TRBJ2-7; D remains ambiguous. Germline-derived CDR1 and CDR2 are SSHAT and FNYEAQ (reference sequence). The CDR3 is made up of 13 amino acids. Deletions cut 2 bases from V and 5 bases from J, with 10 bases between. The CDR3 DNA sequence: TGTGCCAGCAGCTTATTCGAAGAGGACGAGCAGTACTTC. Its translation is CASSLFEEDEQYF.

This clone was seen a few times. The chain employs TRBV15 and TRBJ1-5, with TRBD1 as a possible D gene (6 bases). V lost 0 bases to trimming and J lost 1 base, with 13 bases between them. The germline V gene has CDR1 LNHNV and CDR2 YYDKDF (reference sequence). The length of the CDR3 is 17 residues. CDR3 in amino acids: CATSRDQGSRSNQPQHF. CDR3 in DNA: TGTGCCACCAGCAGAGATCAGGGGAGCAGGAGCAATCAGCCCCAGCATTTT.

The gene calls are TRBV27 and TRBJ2-7; 14 bases align to TRBD2. Germline values: CDR1 MNHEY, CDR2 SMNVEV (reference sequence). CDR3 length: 16 residues. Losses at the gene ends were 6 bases for V and 4 bases for J; bases not matched to a gene: 8. The CDR3 here is CASRPFGTSGSYEQYF. In nucleotides, the CDR3 is TGTGCCAGCAGACCCTTCGGGACTAGCGGGAGTTACGAGCAGTACTTC.

This clone was observed a handful of times. This rearrangement joins TRBV27 to TRBJ2-1; TRBD2 agrees at 10 bases. Germline V gene lookup returns CDR1 MNHEY and CDR2 SMNVEV (reference sequence). The CDR3 consists of 15 residues. V was clipped by 8 bases and J by 2 bases; unmatched bases: 6. The DNA for the CDR3 is TGTGCCAGCTATAAACTAGCGGGACCCTACAATGAGCAGTTCTTC. As protein: CASYKLAGPYNEQFF.

The J gene is TRBJ2-2, the V gene TRBV28; tentatively, D is TRBD1 or TRBD2 (5 bases each). V was shortened by 8 bases and J by 0 bases, with 13 bases between the two germline ends. Germline V gene sequence: CDR1 MDHEN, CDR2 SYDVKM. The CDR3 runs to 15 residues. The CDR3 spells CASYSWGTNTGELFF. The DNA for the CDR3 is TGTGCCAGCTACTCTTGGGGGACGAACACCGGGGAGCTGTTTTTT.

The CDR3 region is CASSLGQRGSGELFF. CDR3 coding DNA: TGTGCCAGCAGCTTGGGGCAAAGAGGGAGTGGGGAGCTGTTTTTT. The chain links TRBV11-2 to TRBJ2-2; D is possibly TRBD1 or TRBD2 (5 bases each). The V gene's germline CDR1 is SGHAT and CDR2 FQNNGV. With 3 bases removed from V and 8 bases from J, the gap between germline ends came to 16 bases. This CDR3 contains 15 residues.

The rearrangement joins TRBV19 to TRBJ1-3, with TRBD1 as a possible D gene (5 bases). From germline, CDR1 is LNHDA and CDR2 SQIVND (reference sequence). This CDR3 is 16 amino acids long. Trimming shortened V by 2 bases and J by 2 bases, and 13 bases separated the two germline ends. The CDR3 loop reads CASSIRGQIAGNTIYF. CDR3 in DNA: TGTGCCAGTAGTATAAGGGGTCAGATCGCTGGAAACACCATATATTTT.

V and J are TRBV7-2 and TRBJ1-4, with TRBD1 as a possible D gene (6 bases). V dropped 5 bases and J dropped 3 bases, with 13 bases sitting between them. Germline V gives CDR1 SGHTA, CDR2 FQGNSA. The CDR3 spans 15 residues. CDR3 amino acids: CASSAHREANEKLFF. The CDR3 bases are TGTGCCAGCAGCGCCCACAGGGAGGCTAATGAAAAACTGTTTTTT. Full variable domain (outside the CDR3, taken from reference TRBV7-2 and TRBJ1-4): GAGVSQSPSNKVTEKGKDVELRCDPISGHTALYWYRQSLGQGLEFLIYFQGNSAPDKSGLPSDRFSAERTGGSVSTLTIQRTQQEDSAVYLCASSAHREANEKLFFGSGTQLSVL.

The V call is TRBV28, the J call TRBJ2-2; possible D gene TRBD1, 5 bases. Germline V gene data show CDR1 as MDHEN and CDR2 as SYDVKM. V was pared by 7 bases and J by 7 bases, with 10 bases between. CDR3 length: 12 amino acids. The CDR3 coding sequence is TGTGCCAGCACCGACAGAGGCGGGGAGCTGTTTTTT. It specifies CASTDRGGELFF.

The chain is built from TRBV7-2 and TRBJ2-5; 7 nucleotides match TRBD2. The length of the CDR3 is 15 residues. Trimming removed 5 bases from V and 5 bases from J; junction bases left unmatched: 11. The germline V gene has CDR1 SGHTA and CDR2 FQGNSA. CDR3 in amino acids: CASSLGVGGPETQYF. Here the CDR3 DNA reads TGTGCCAGCAGCCTGGGGGTGGGAGGGCCGGAGACCCAGTACTTC.

The chain is built from TRBV5-4 and TRBJ2-3; D possibly corresponds to TRBD1 (6 bases). CDR1 SGHNT and CDR2 YYREEE come from the germline V gene (reference sequence). CDR3 size: 16 residues. V lost 4 bases, J lost 0 bases, and 15 bases lay in between. The CDR3 loop is CASSPGTRSSTDTQYF. The CDR3 DNA reads TGTGCCAGCAGCCCCGGGACACGTTCTAGCACAGATACGCAGTATTTT. The full variable domain, with the rest looked up from reference TRBV5-4 and TRBJ2-3, is ETGVTQSPTHLIKTRGQQVTLRCSSQSGHNTVSWYQQALGQGPQFIFQYYREEENGRGNFPPRFSGLQFPNYSSELNVNALELDDSALYLCASSPGTRSSTDTQYFGPGTRLTVL.

This CDR3 is CASSDRHNEQFF. Written as DNA, the CDR3 is TGTGCCAGCAGTGACAGACACAATGAGCAGTTCTTC. The chain couples TRBV2 to TRBJ2-1; no clear D. V shed 3 bases and J shed 5 bases, with 5 bases lying between them. The germline gives CDR1 SNHLY, CDR2 FYNNEI. This CDR3 comprises 12 residues.

The chain's CDR3 is CASSHRTGTTYEQYF. CDR3 bases: TGTGCCAGCAGCCACAGGACAGGGACCACCTACGAGCAGTACTTC. This rearrangement joins TRBV14 to TRBJ2-7, with 8 bases matching TRBD1. This CDR3 has 15 amino acids. J was trimmed by 2 bases and V by 3 bases; bases with no gene match: 6. The germline CDR1 and CDR2 sequences are SGHDN and FVKESK.

V gene TRBV27 combines with J gene TRBJ2-7; unclear D gene. CDR1 MNHEY and CDR2 SMNVEV come from the germline V gene (reference sequence). The V end lost 8 bases, the J end lost 2 bases, and 4 bases lay between the germline ends. The CDR3 totals 10 residues. The CDR3 DNA sequence: TGTGCCAGCCCTCCCTACGAGCAGTACTTC. Translated, it gives CASPPYEQYF.

The V and J genes are TRBV11-3 and TRBJ1-1; no reliable D call. The CDR3 length is 18 residues. Trimming shortened V by 5 bases and J by 1 base, and 23 bases separated the two germline ends. Germline loops: CDR1 SGHNT, CDR2 YENEEA. The CDR3 sequence: CASSRNNPTCPPNTEAFF. DNA of the CDR3: TGTGCCAGCAGCCGAAACAACCCCACTTGCCCACCGAACACTGAAGCTTTCTTT.

The V call is TRBV6-4, the J call TRBJ2-7; possibly TRBD2 for D (6 bases). Trimming pared 2 bases from V and 3 bases from J, leaving 11 bases between. CDR1 and CDR2 from the germline V gene are MRHNA and SNTAGT. There are 14 residues in the CDR3. Here the CDR3 reads CASSDRREGYEQYF. The CDR3 DNA follows: TGTGCCAGCAGTGACAGGCGGGAAGGCTACGAGCAGTACTTC.

The chain recombines TRBV4-1 with TRBJ2-5, with D perhaps given as TRBD1 or TRBD2 (5 bases each). The CDR3 loop spans 16 amino acids. The V gene lost 4 bases and the J gene lost 5 bases, with 20 bases spanning the gap. Germline assignment: CDR1 MGHRA and CDR2 YSYEKL. The DNA for the CDR3 is TGCGCCAGCAGCCTAGATCGTCCAGGGAGAGGTGAGACCCAGTACTTC. Translation: CASSLDRPGRGETQYF.

The V and J genes are TRBV6-1 and TRBJ2-3; 10 nucleotides align to TRBD1. CDR3 length: 18 amino acids. Germline lookup yields CDR1 MNHNS and CDR2 SASEGT. Trimming at V came to 1 base and at J to 2 bases, leaving 9 bases not matched to a gene. The CDR3 nucleotides read TGTGCCAGCAGTGAAGACCCCCCGGGACAGGGGACCACAGATACGCAGTATTTT. Its protein product is CASSEDPPGQGTTDTQYF.

This chain links TRBV11-2 with TRBJ2-2; 7 bases match TRBD2. This CDR3 contains 19 residues. After removal of 11 bases from V and 3 bases from J, the junction contained 24 bases not matched to a gene. Germline loops: CDR1 SGHAT, CDR2 FQNNGV. CDR3 sequence (DNA): TGTGCCTCACAGAAAACCGGGACTAAAAACGTGTCCTACACCGGGGAGCTGTTTTTT. Its protein product is CASQKTGTKNVSYTGELFF.

The chain couples TRBV19 to TRBJ2-7; possible D gene TRBD1, 6 bases. The CDR3 has 16 residues. V lost 5 bases and J 0 bases, leaving 17 bases between the germline ends. CDR1 LNHDA and CDR2 SQIVND come from the germline V gene (reference sequence). The CDR3 sequence: CASSYGRRDTSYEQYF. Here the CDR3 DNA reads TGTGCCAGTAGTTATGGTCGCCGGGACACCTCCTACGAGCAGTACTTC.